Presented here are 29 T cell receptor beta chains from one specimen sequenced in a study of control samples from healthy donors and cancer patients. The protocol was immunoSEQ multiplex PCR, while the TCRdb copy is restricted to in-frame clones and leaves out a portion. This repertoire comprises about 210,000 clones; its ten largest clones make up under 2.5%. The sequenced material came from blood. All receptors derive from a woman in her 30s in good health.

The CDR3 DNA is TGTGCCAGCAGCCAAGACAGGGGCCACGAGCAGTACTTC. This codes for CASSQDRGHEQYF. The chain recombines TRBV3-1 (or the pseudogene TRBV3-2) with TRBJ2-7, with D possibly matching TRBD1 (6 bases). This CDR3 has 13 amino acids. Looked up from germline, CDR1 is LGHDT and CDR2 is YNNKEL (reference sequence). V lost 0 bases and J lost 5, with 8 bases in between.

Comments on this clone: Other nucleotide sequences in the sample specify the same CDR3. CDR3 DNA sequence: TGTGCCAGCAGTGAAACGCAGGGTAATGAAAAACTGTTTTTT. This codes for CASSETQGNEKLFF. J is TRBJ1-4 and V is TRBV6-1, with D perhaps matching TRBD1 (5 bases). CDR3 size: 14 residues. The ends were cut back, 2 bases at V and 4 bases at J, with 8 bases in the middle. The germline V gene has CDR1 MNHNS and CDR2 SASEGT.

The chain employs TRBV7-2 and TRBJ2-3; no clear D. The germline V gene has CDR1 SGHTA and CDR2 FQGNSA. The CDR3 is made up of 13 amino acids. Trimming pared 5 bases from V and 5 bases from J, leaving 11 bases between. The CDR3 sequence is CASSKTSGDTQYF. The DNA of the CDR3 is TGTGCCAGCAGCAAAACTTCGGGAGATACGCAGTATTTT.

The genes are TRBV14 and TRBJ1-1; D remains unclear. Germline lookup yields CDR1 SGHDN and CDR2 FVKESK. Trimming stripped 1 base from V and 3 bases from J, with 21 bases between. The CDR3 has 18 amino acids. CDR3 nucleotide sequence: TGTGCCAGCAGCCAAGGGCCTCGTTATGGGCGCCCGCACACTGAAGCTTTCTTT. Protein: CASSQGPRYGRPHTEAFF.

CDR3 bases: TGTGCCAGCCGGACAGGGGTAAACTACGAGCAGTACTTC. Translated, it gives CASRTGVNYEQYF. The V gene is TRBV28, the J gene TRBJ2-7; 9 nucleotides align to TRBD1. V trimming: 8 bases; J trimming: 3 bases; junction bases outside the gene matches: 5. The CDR3 contains 13 residues. CDR1 and CDR2 (germline): MDHEN, SYDVKM.

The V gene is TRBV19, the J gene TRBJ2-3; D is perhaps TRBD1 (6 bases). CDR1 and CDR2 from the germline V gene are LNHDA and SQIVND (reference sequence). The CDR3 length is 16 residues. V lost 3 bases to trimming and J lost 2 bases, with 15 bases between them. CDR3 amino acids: CASSMRGTLITDTQYF. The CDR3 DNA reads TGTGCCAGTAGTATGAGAGGGACATTGATCACAGATACGCAGTATTTT.

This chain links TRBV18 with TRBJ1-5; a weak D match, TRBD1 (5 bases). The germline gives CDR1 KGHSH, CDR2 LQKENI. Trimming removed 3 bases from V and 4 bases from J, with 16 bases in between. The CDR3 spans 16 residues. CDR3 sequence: CASSPISGTENQPQHF. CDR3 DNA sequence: TGTGCCAGCTCACCTATTTCCGGGACGGAAAATCAGCCCCAGCATTTT.

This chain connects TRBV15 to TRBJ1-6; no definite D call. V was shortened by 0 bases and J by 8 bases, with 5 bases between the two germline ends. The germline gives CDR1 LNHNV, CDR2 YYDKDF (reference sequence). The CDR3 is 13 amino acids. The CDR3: CATSRDWDSPLHF. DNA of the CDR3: TGTGCCACCAGCAGAGATTGGGATTCACCCCTCCACTTT. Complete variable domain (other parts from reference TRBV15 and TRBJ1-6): DAMVIQNPRYQVTQFGKPVTLSCSQTLNHNVMYWYQQKSSQAPKLLFHYYDKDFNNEADTPDNFQSRRPNTSFCFLDIRSPGLGDTAMYLCATSRDWDSPLHFGNGTRLTVT.

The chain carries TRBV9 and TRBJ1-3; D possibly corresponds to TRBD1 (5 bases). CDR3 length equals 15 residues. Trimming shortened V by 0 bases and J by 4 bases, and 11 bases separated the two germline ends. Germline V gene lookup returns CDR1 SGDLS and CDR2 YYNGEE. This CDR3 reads CASSVGRGAGNTIYF. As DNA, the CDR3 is TGTGCCAGCAGCGTAGGCCGGGGCGCAGGAAACACCATATATTTT.

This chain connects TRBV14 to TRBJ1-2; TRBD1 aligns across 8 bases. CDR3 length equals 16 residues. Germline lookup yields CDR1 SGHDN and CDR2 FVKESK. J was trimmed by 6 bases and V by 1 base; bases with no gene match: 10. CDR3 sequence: CASSQVPGGASDGYTF. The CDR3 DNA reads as TGTGCCAGCAGCCAAGTGCCAGGGGGCGCTTCAGATGGCTACACCTTC.

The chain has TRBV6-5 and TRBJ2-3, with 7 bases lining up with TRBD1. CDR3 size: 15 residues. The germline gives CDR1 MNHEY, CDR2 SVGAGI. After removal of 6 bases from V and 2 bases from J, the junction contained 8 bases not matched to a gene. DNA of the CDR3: TGTGCCAGCAGCCATTACAGGGGAGACACAGATACGCAGTATTTT. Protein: CASSHYRGDTDTQYF.

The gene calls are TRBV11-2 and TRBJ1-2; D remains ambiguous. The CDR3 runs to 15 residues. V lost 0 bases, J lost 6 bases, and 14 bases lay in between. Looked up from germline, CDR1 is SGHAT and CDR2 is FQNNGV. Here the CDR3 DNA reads TGTGCCAGCAGCTTAGAGGGTGAGGTCCGGGATGGCTACACCTTC. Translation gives CASSLEGEVRDGYTF.

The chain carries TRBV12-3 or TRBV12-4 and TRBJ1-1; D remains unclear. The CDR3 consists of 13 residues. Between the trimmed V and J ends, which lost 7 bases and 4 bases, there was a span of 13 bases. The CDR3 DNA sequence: TGTGCCAGCATCACCGCCGGCGGCACTGAAGCTTTCTTT. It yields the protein CASITAGGTEAFF.

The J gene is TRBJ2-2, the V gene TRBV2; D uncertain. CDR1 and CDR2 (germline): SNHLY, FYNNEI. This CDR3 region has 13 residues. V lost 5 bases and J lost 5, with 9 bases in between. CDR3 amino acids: CASSPTGTGELFF. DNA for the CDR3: TGTGCCAGCAGTCCAACGGGTACCGGGGAGCTGTTTTTT.

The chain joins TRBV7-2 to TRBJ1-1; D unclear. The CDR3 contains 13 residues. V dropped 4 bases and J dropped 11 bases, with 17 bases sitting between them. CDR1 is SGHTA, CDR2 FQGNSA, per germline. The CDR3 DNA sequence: TGTGCCAGCAGCTCTCATGGGAGCTCGGGGGCTTTCTTT. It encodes CASSSHGSSGAFF.

CDR3 bases: TGTGCCAGCAGCTTAGCCTGGGGGGAGCTGTTTTTT. Protein: CASSLAWGELFF. The rearrangement links TRBV11-2 to TRBJ2-2; D not certain. The CDR3 totals 12 residues. Trimming shortened V by 1 base and J by 8 bases, and 5 bases separated the two germline ends. Germline V gives CDR1 SGHAT, CDR2 FQNNGV.

This chain's CDR3 is CASSVPTDSLYGYTF. As DNA, the CDR3 is TGTGCCAGCAGCGTACCCACTGACAGTCTCTATGGCTACACCTTC. The J gene is TRBJ1-2, the V gene TRBV9, with D perhaps TRBD1 (5 bases). Trimming took off 1 base at V and 4 bases at J, with 14 bases between the two ends. The V gene's germline CDR1 is SGDLS and CDR2 YYNGEE. The CDR3 length is 15 residues.

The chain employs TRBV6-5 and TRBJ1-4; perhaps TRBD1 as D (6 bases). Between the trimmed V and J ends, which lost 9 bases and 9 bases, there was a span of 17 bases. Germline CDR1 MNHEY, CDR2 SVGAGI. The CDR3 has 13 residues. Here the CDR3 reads CASGGQAGQKLFF. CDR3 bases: TGTGCCAGTGGGGGGCAAGCGGGACAAAAACTGTTTTTT.

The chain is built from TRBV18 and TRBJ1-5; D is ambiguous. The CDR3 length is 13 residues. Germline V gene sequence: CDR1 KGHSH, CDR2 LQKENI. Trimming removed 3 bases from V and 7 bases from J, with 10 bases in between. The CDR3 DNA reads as TGTGCCAGCTCACCCAGACAAGCGCAGCCCCAGCATTTT. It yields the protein CASSPRQAQPQHF.

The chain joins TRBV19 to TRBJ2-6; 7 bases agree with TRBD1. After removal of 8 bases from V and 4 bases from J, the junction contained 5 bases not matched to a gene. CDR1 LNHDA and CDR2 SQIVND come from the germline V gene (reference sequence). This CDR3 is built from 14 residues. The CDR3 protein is CASVDRAGANVLTF. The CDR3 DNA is TGTGCCAGTGTCGACAGGGCCGGGGCCAACGTCCTGACTTTC.

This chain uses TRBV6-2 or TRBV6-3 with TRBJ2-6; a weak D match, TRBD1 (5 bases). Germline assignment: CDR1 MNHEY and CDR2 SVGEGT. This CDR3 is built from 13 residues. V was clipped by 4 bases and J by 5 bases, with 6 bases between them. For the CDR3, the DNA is TGTGCCAGCAGTTGGGGCTGGGCCAACGTCCTGACTTTC. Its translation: CASSWGWANVLTF.

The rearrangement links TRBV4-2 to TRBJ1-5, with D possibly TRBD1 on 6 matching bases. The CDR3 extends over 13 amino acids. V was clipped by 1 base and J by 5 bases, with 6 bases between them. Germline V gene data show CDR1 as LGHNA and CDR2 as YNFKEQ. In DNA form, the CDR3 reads TGTGCCAGCAGCCAAGCAGGGGATCAGCCCCAGCATTTT. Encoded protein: CASSQAGDQPQHF.

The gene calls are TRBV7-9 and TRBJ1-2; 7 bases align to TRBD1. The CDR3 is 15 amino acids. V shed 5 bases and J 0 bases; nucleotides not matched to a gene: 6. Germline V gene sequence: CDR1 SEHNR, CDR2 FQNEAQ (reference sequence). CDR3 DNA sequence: TGTGCCAGCAGCAACAGGGGCGCAGCTAACTATGGCTACACCTTC. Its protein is CASSNRGAANYGYTF.

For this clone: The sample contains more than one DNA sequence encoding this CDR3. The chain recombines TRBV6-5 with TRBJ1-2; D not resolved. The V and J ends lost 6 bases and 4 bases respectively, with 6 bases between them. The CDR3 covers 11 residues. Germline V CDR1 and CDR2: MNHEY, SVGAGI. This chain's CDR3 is CASRVGYGYTF. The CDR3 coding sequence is TGTGCCAGCAGGGTCGGCTATGGCTACACCTTC.

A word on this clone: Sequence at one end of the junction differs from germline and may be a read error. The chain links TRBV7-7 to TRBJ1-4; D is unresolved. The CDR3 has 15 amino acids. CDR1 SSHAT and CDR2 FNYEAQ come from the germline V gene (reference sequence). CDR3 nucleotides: TGTGCTAGCAGGCGGGTCGCCGCTACGAATGAAAAACTGTTTTTT. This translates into CASRRVAATNEKLFF.

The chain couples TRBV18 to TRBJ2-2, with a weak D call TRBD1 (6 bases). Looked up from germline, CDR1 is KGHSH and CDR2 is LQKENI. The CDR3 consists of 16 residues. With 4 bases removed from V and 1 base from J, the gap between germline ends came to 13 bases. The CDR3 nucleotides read TGTGCCAGCTCACTTACTACACAGGGGAACACCGGGGAGCTGTTTTTT. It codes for CASSLTTQGNTGELFF.

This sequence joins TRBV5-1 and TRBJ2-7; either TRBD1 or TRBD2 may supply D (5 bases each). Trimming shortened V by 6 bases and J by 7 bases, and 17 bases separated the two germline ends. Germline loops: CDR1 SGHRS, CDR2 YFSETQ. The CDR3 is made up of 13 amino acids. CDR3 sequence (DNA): TGCGCCAGCAAAGGGGAGCCGGTGCGGGAGCAGTACTTC. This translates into CASKGEPVREQYF.

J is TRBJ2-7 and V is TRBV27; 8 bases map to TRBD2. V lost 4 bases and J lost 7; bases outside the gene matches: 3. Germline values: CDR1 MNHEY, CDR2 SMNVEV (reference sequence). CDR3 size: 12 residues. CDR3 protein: CASSYLAGEQYF. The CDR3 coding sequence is TGTGCCAGCAGTTACTTAGCGGGAGAGCAGTACTTC.

The CDR3: CSARIPYGYTF. For the CDR3, the DNA is TGCAGTGCTAGAATACCTTATGGCTACACCTTC. The chain carries TRBV20-1 and TRBJ1-2; no firm D call. The length of the CDR3 is 11 residues. V was trimmed by 2 bases and J by 5 bases, leaving 6 bases between them. The germline V gene encodes CDR1 DFQATT and CDR2 SNEGSKA (reference sequence).